Sequencing of this T cell receptor beta chain was carried out in a study of CD8+CD57+ T cells in acquired aplastic anemia. Study-level information: Roughly 3 ug was the average amount of DNA from sorted CD4+ and CD8+ cells. Study observations and caveats: Patients and controls were not found to differ significantly in CD8+ Simpson's diversity. Patients and controls were found to share fewer than 35 CD8+ CDR3 sequences.

This clonotype was counted a few times. The antigen is undetermined. The CDR3 is made up of 15 amino acids. CDR1 is MGHRA, CDR2 YSYEKL, per germline. Trimming took off 1 base at V and 0 bases at J, with 8 bases between the two ends. Patients included in sequencing had previously demonstrated CD8+CD57+ cell expansion by flow cytometry. Severe acquired aplastic anemia was present in every patient. The template used for profiling TCR beta VDJ and CDR3 was genomic DNA. TCRdb re-derived calls from the reads in MiXCR, one entry per CDR3 protein. Among 75,000 to 80,000 distinct CDR3 sequences, 55% to 75% were seen once, and the ten largest hold about 82%.

V is TRBV4-1 and J is TRBJ2-3; D may be TRBD2 (5 bases). Sequencing used sorted CD4+, CD8+, or CD8+CD57+ T cells (not recorded which) from PBMCs. This clonotype originated in a human donor with aplastic anemia. Written as DNA, the CDR3 is TGCGCCAGCAGCCAAGGGACTTCTAGCACAGATACGCAGTATTTT. It yields the protein CASSQGTSSTDTQYF.